The TCR beta chain under discussion was sequenced for a study of control samples from healthy donors and cancer patients. Sequenced by immunoSEQ multiplex PCR; TCRdb stores in-frame clones only, minus some. The sample contains some 140,000 clones, approximately 86% of which appear only once. Trimming removed 4 bases from V and 5 bases from J, with 6 bases in between. The CDR3 sequence is 10 residues long. Germline CDR1 and CDR2: SQVTM and ANQGSEA. Material: blood. This receptor was identified in a woman in her thirties in good health. The rearrangement links TRBV29-1 to TRBJ2-7; no definite D call. The CDR3 loop is CSVAIDEQYF. CDR3 nucleotides: TGCAGCGTTGCCATTGACGAGCAGTACTTC.